These 4 T cell receptor beta chains originate from one sample sequenced in a study of shared clonotypes between healthy human individuals. The naive CD8 fraction comprised CD45RO-negative cells positively selected for CCR7 and excluded terminally differentiated effector memory CD45RA+ cells. The assay was immunoSEQ multiplex PCR, and TCRdb's table has in-frame clones only and misses some. The sample lists about 2.1 million clones, around 93% occurring once. The sequenced sample consisted of naive CD8+ T cells from PBMCs. These receptors came from a young man in good health. Some clones in this sample may be carry-over from other donors' samples.

The chain employs TRBV5-6 and TRBJ2-7, with D perhaps TRBD2 (5 bases). The germline V gene has CDR1 SGHDT and CDR2 YYEEEE. CDR3 length equals 14 residues. Deletions cut 0 bases from V and 5 bases from J, with 12 bases between. The CDR3 here is CASSLALVRHEQYF. DNA of the CDR3: TGTGCCAGCAGCTTGGCACTAGTACGGCACGAGCAGTACTTC.

The chain links TRBV5-1 to TRBJ2-1; tentatively, D is TRBD2 (6 bases). The germline CDR1 and CDR2 sequences are SGHRS and YFSETQ. The CDR3 length is 15 residues. Between the trimmed V and J ends, which lost 0 bases and 9 bases, there was a span of 16 bases. The CDR3 reads CASSLAEGRDREQFF. In DNA, the CDR3 is TGCGCCAGCAGCTTGGCCGAGGGGCGGGATCGTGAGCAGTTCTTC. Looking up the rest from reference TRBV5-1 and TRBJ2-1 gives the full variable domain: KAGVTQTPRYLIKTRGQQVTLSCSPISGHRSVSWYQQTPGQGLQFLFEYFSETQRNKGNFPGRFSGRQFSNSRSEMNVSTLELGDSALYLCASSLAEGRDREQFFGPGTRLTVL.

Remarks on this clone: The sample holds other DNA sequences that translate to the same CDR3. The chain recombines TRBV9 with TRBJ2-3; D not certain. V was trimmed by 0 bases and J by 2 bases, leaving 10 bases between them. The CDR3 totals 15 residues. Looked up from germline, CDR1 is SGDLS and CDR2 is YYNGEE. CDR3 sequence (DNA): TGTGCCAGCAGCGTAGCGGACGGATCCACAGATACGCAGTATTTT. Translation gives CASSVADGSTDTQYF.

V is TRBV7-9 and J is TRBJ2-3; 7 nucleotides match TRBD1. Germline CDR1 reads SEHNR; CDR2 reads FQNEAQ (reference sequence). V lost 5 bases to trimming and J lost 4 bases; unmatched junction nucleotides: 6. This CDR3 region has 14 residues. This CDR3 is CASSPARGSDTQYF. The CDR3 region has the DNA TGTGCCAGCAGCCCCGCCAGGGGGTCAGATACGCAGTATTTT.